Listed here is a single TCR beta chain. This entry is derived from a study of Graves' ophthalmopathy and Graves' hyperthyroidism. Background on the study: Peripheral blood collection took place at initial diagnosis, before any treatment.

As the template, RNA transcripts were used to amplify TCR beta CDR3 regions. In the first round, RT-PCR was carried out with HTBI primers, and a multiplex PCR formed the second round. From the multiplex PCR reads, TCRdb called clonotypes with MiXCR, one entry per CDR3 protein. The table includes approximately 50,000 distinct CDR3 sequences, over 40% detected once. CDR3 size: 14 residues. CDR1 DFQATT and CDR2 SNEGSKA come from the germline V gene (reference sequence). Trimming shortened V by 7 bases and J by 0 bases, and 15 bases separated the two germline ends. A duration under 3 months, NOSPECS ≥4, CAS ≥3 and moderate-to-severe activity characterized the donors with ophthalmopathy.

The sequenced sample was peripheral blood. The rearrangement uses TRBV20-1 and TRBJ1-1; perhaps TRBD1 as D (5 bases). This clonotype originated in an adult man with Graves' ophthalmopathy. The CDR3 region has the DNA TGCAGTGTAACAGCCCGAGGGGTGAACACTGAAGCTTTCTTT. As protein: CSVTARGVNTEAFF.